Presented here are 3 T cell receptor beta chains from one specimen sequenced in a study of Graves' ophthalmopathy and Graves' hyperthyroidism. Amplification of the TCR beta CDR3 regions used RNA transcripts (as template). An initial RT-PCR round employing HTBI primers preceded a second-round multiplex PCR. In TCRdb, the multiplex PCR reads were re-called with MiXCR into one record per CDR3 protein. The repertoire includes fewer than 250,000 distinct CDR3 sequences, approximately 29% of them detected once, and approximately 9.6% sits in the top ten. What was sequenced was peripheral blood. The receptors were sampled from a man between 50 and 59 years old with Graves' ophthalmopathy.

The table lists this clonotype with many counts. For the CDR3, the DNA is TGTGCCAGCAGAGGGACTCGGAACACCGGGGAGCTGTTTTTT. Its protein product is CASRGTRNTGELFF. The rearrangement links TRBV12-3 or TRBV12-4 to TRBJ2-2; TRBD2 is a possible D gene (6 bases). V was pared by 6 bases and J by 1 base, with 9 bases between. The CDR3 is made up of 14 amino acids.

In this sample, this clonotype turned up many times. The chain combines TRBV7-2 with TRBJ2-7; the D gene is possibly TRBD1 (6 bases). Trimming took 1 base from V and 3 from J, leaving 13 bases between them. This CDR3 contains 15 residues. CDR1 is SGHTA and CDR2 is FQGNSA in the germline V gene. The CDR3 protein is CASSLVPGDLYEQYF. The CDR3 coding sequence is TGTGCCAGCAGCTTAGTCCCAGGGGATCTCTACGAGCAGTACTTC.

This chain uses TRBV7-2 with TRBJ2-7; 10 bases agree with TRBD2. The ends lost 2 bases at V and 0 bases at J; junction bases unmatched: 16. The V gene's germline CDR1 is SGHTA and CDR2 FQGNSA. The CDR3 sequence is 20 residues long. CDR3 sequence: CASSLFPRGASGRVSYEQYF. In nucleotides, the CDR3 is TGTGCCAGCAGCTTATTCCCTCGCGGGGCTAGCGGGAGAGTCTCCTACGAGCAGTACTTC.